Detailed here is one T cell receptor beta chain. Its antigen is still unknown. These data originate in a study of cytomegalovirus exposure and HLA in healthy donors. General study points: Sequence variants that were highly shared formed a cluster that was likely a sequencing artifact.

Primers for the PCR totalled 60 Vbeta and 13 Jbeta. Sequencing used immunoSEQ multiplex PCR; TCRdb keeps in-frame clones, though not all of them. The sample has 130,000 or so clones, around 80% seen once. Material for sequencing was PBMCs. This sequence originates from a woman aged 18-29 years in good health and CMV-seronegative.

CDR3 sequence: CASSRRVNQPQHF. For the CDR3, the DNA is TGTGCCAGCTCTCGACGGGTCAATCAGCCCCAGCATTTT. V and J are TRBV2 and TRBJ1-5, with unresolved D. Deletions cut 8 bases from V and 3 bases from J, with 11 bases between. The CDR3 sequence is 13 residues long. Germline V gene sequence: CDR1 SNHLY, CDR2 FYNNEI.